This is a list of T cell receptor beta chains from one sample in a study of shared clonotypes between healthy human individuals. Produced via immunoSEQ multiplex PCR; TCRdb's table is partial and in-frame only. The profile shows approximately 2,000,000 clones, 80% to 95% of them singletons. The sample comprised naive CD4+ T cells from PBMCs. Receptor source: a man in his late teens or twenties in good health. Some clones in this sample may be carry-over from other donors' samples. Both conserved end residues are part of each CDR3.

v_call,j_call,cdr3_aa
TRBV2,TRBJ1-1,CASRIQGSTEAFF
TRBV7-2,TRBJ1-1,CASSWDRSTEAFF
TRBV7-9,TRBJ2-1,CASSSSPYNEQFF
TRBV4-3,TRBJ2-6,CATQSSAAF
TRBV10-3,TRBJ1-2,CAISEPAAGEGYTF
TRBV25-1,TRBJ1-6,CASSDSDRLYNSPLHF
TRBV5-1,TRBJ2-2,CASSLVVNTGELFF
TRBV7-2,TRBJ1-5,CASSLVGIGGNQPQHF
TRBV11-3,TRBJ2-1,CASSQRWNSGSNEQFF
TRBV5-1,TRBJ2-1,CASSVGTGNEQFF
TRBV5-6,TRBJ1-1,CASSRVQGALTDTEAFF
TRBV19,TRBJ2-2,CASNSGRASTGELFF
TRBV7-9,TRBJ2-7,CASSLAGGYEQYF
TRBV2,TRBJ2-3,CASIRDRVVDDTQYF
TRBV4-1,TRBJ1-1,CASSQEGGRTEAFF
TRBV28,TRBJ2-5,CASGGGWETQYF
TRBV4-2,TRBJ2-5,CASSQESRLQETQYF
TRBV6-4,TRBJ2-3,CASSDPGRGDTQYF
TRBV27,TRBJ1-2,CASSLGGAGGYTF
TRBV6-5,TRBJ2-1,CATTRGESGEQFF
TRBV5-1,TRBJ2-2,CASSSMDSGELFF
TRBV5-1,TRBJ1-2,CASSLRDRAYGYTF
TRBV25-1,TRBJ2-1,CASSHRTSGRASEQFF
TRBV5-1,TRBJ1-5,CASSLGGDNQPQHF
TRBV19,TRBJ2-7,CASSGGIGYEQYF
TRBV11-2,TRBJ2-3,CASSPGLDTQYF
TRBV4-1,TRBJ2-5,CASSQELTVKGTQYF
TRBV5-1,TRBJ1-1,CASSLSRDRAEAFF
TRBV20-1,TRBJ1-6,CSARGAQLHF
TRBV11-2,TRBJ1-2,CASSLYQGHGYTF
TRBV15,TRBJ1-5,CATSRGNQPQHF
TRBV19,TRBJ2-6,CASSLGVGANVLTF
TRBV15,TRBJ1-1,CATSKHIGLNTEAFF
TRBV4-1,TRBJ2-1,CASSQPEFYNEQFF
TRBV27,TRBJ1-1,CASSLSGRVPEAFF
TRBV10-2,TRBJ2-5,CASRDSQETQYF
TRBV5-4,TRBJ2-5,CASSTTGGETETQYF
TRBV25-1,TRBJ2-2,CASSRGGGDTGELFF
TRBV11-2,TRBJ2-1,CASSPLEGGYNEQFF
TRBV28,TRBJ1-1,CASSPRRAVNTEAFF
TRBV18,TRBJ2-3,CASSPRVETPQYF
TRBV7-9,TRBJ1-4,CASSPRTGFNEKLFF
TRBV27,TRBJ2-7,CASSTGLAGASNLYEQYF
TRBV2,TRBJ1-5,CASSPGTGGHQPQHF
TRBV9,TRBJ2-1,CASSIGGLAGSYNEQFF
TRBV19,TRBJ2-1,CASSMAGSLGALRNEQFF
TRBV7-3,TRBJ2-2,CASSLIGQGMSGELFF
TRBV2,TRBJ2-1,CASSEIRSYNEQFF
TRBV19,TRBJ2-1,CASKITGTSGGGLFNEQFF